What follows are 2 T cell receptor beta chains derived from one specimen sequenced in a study of T-cell reconstitution after alpha-beta-depleted transplantation in children. TCRbeta library preparation incorporated unique molecular identifiers. TCRdb processed the PCR reads anew with MiXCR; each CDR3 protein has one entry. The table lists some 350,000 distinct CDR3 sequences, about a sixth of them singletons. Sample: PBMCs, mostly from graft donor cells, taken 360 days after TCRalphabeta/CD19-depleted stem cell transplant. These receptors were taken from a male patient aged 2-15 years who had a stem cell transplant for acute lymphoblastic leukemia, so the T cells may come from the graft donor.

The gene calls are TRBV30 and TRBJ2-5; maybe TRBD1 (7 bases). V was clipped by 0 bases and J by 5 bases, with 13 bases between them. Germline CDR1 reads GTSNPN; CDR2 reads SVGIG (reference sequence). The length of the CDR3 is 14 residues. CDR3 sequence reads: CAWSVGGGWETQYF. The CDR3 DNA sequence: TGTGCCTGGAGTGTCGGAGGGGGCTGGGAGACCCAGTACTTC.

This chain links TRBV20-1 with TRBJ2-3, with a possible D match to TRBD2 (6 bases). Germline loops: CDR1 DFQATT, CDR2 SNEGSKA (reference sequence). The V end lost 3 bases, the J end lost 8 bases, and 21 bases lay between the germline ends. The CDR3 totals 15 residues. CDR3 sequence (DNA): TGCAGTGCTAGGGAGGGGACCTCAGCCCCGGGTACGCAGTATTTT. This encodes CSAREGTSAPGTQYF.